This T cell receptor beta chain was documented in a study of early T cells in non-severe SARS-CoV-2 infection. The wider study: Chains from this unsorted whole-blood bulk RNA could not be paired.

This clonotype appeared many times. The target antigen is unknown. General observations from the study: Matches to VDJdb favored anti-spike CD8 responses and missed private and CD4 specificities.

Individual cDNA molecules were tagged with unique molecular identifiers. TCRdb redid the calling of the 5' RACE reads with MiXCR, one entry per CDR3 protein. Of tens of thousands of distinct CDR3 sequences detected, roughly a tenth appear once; the ten largest clones hold over 8.5%. V shed 2 bases and J shed 4 bases, with 18 bases lying between them. The CDR3 is made up of 16 amino acids. CDR1 is GTSNPN and CDR2 is SVGIG in the germline V gene (reference sequence). Specimen: whole blood. The chain has TRBV30 and TRBJ2-1, with D perhaps matching TRBD1 or TRBD2 (5 bases each). This TCR was recovered from an adult who was a healthcare worker with PCR-confirmed SARS-CoV-2 infection or an uninfected control (not recorded which). CDR3 protein: CAWSLEGRGVYNEQFF. CDR3 bases: TGTGCCTGGAGTCTTGAGGGAAGGGGCGTTTACAATGAGCAGTTCTTC.